Reported below is one TCR beta chain. Its antigen is unknown. Generated by immunoSEQ multiplex PCR, the TCRdb table keeps only in-frame clones and is missing some. In the table there are roughly 20,000 clones, more than 80% of which are singletons. The entry originates in a study of chemoradiotherapy in HPV16-positive cancers. Overall study: Two HPV16-positive patients' cells yielded candidate HPV-specific clones and common motifs.

Study-wide points: Candidate HPV-specific clones and E7-related TCR motifs grew in tumor during treatment. Only a couple of HPV16-positive patients supplied the functional HPV-specificity definition.

The CDR3 has 16 residues. Trimming stripped 6 bases from V and 0 bases from J, with 19 bases between. CDR1 is SGHRS, CDR2 YFSETQ, per germline. This rearrangement joins TRBV5-1 to TRBJ2-7; D possibly corresponds to TRBD1 (6 bases). The source material was blood, sampled from a patient who underwent chemoradiotherapy. This TCR came from a human donor with HPV-associated anogenital cancer. The CDR3 coding sequence is TGCGCCAGCACTCCAAGTATTGGGACAAGCTCCTACGAGCAGTACTTC. Encoded protein: CASTPSIGTSSYEQYF.